A selection of T cell receptor beta chains follows, all from one sample in a study of blood T cells in healthy people across ages. TCRdb re-called the 5' RACE reads through MiXCR, storing one row per CDR3 protein. The sample has some 920,000 distinct CDR3 sequences, roughly 50% seen once; the top ten hold about 20%. Input material: blood. These receptors all come from a woman aged 55-75 years in good health. The CDR3 runs from the conserved cysteine through the conserved F or W. A D gene is named only where the DNA matches it firmly. For some rows the clone size is stated as once, few or many, or as a class when expanded; others skip it.

cdr3_aa cdr3_nt j_call clone_size d_call v_call
CASRLEGASGANVLTF TGTGCCAGCAGATTGGAGGGGGCTTCTGGGGCCAACGTCCTGACTTTC TRBJ2-6 . . TRBV6-1
CSVNGRLDEQYF TGCAGTGTAAACGGGCGTCTCGATGAGCAGTACTTC TRBJ2-5 . . TRBV20-1
CASSQPGHGDRLQYF TGCGCCAGCAGCCAACCAGGCCACGGAGACCGACTACAGTACTTC TRBJ2-7 few . TRBV4-1
CSVYTGNTEAFF TGCAGCGTGTATACAGGGAACACTGAAGCTTTCTTT TRBJ1-1 few . TRBV29-1
CASSPQWNEQYF TGTGCCAGCAGCCCCCAGTGGAACGAGCAGTACTTC TRBJ2-7 . . TRBV7-2
CSVSGHLNTEAFF TGCAGCGTTTCGGGACATTTGAACACTGAAGCTTTCTTT TRBJ1-1 . . TRBV29-1
CASSAGTALSYEQYF TGTGCCAGCAGCGCCGGGACAGCACTCTCCTACGAGCAGTACTTC TRBJ2-7 . TRBD1 TRBV9
CSVHLAGVQDNNEQFF TGCAGCGTTCATCTAGCGGGAGTTCAGGACAACAATGAGCAGTTCTTC TRBJ2-1 . TRBD2 TRBV29-1
CSASVEAGDTQYF TGCAGTGCTAGTGTGGAGGCGGGGGATACGCAGTATTTT TRBJ2-3 . . TRBV20-1
CASGETSGGPYEQYF TGTGCCAGCGGGGAGACTAGCGGAGGACCCTACGAGCAGTACTTC TRBJ2-7 few TRBD2 TRBV6-2/TRBV6-3
CASRRQSSYEQYF TGTGCCAGCAGACGACAGTCCTCCTACGAGCAGTACTTC TRBJ2-7 few . TRBV28
CAISTTGTYEQYF TGTGCCATCAGTACGACAGGGACCTACGAGCAGTACTTC TRBJ2-7 few TRBD1 TRBV10-3
CSADRRGGSNIQYF TGCAGTGCTGACCGCCGCGGAGGGTCAAACATTCAGTACTTC TRBJ2-4 . . TRBV20-1
CASIWRPCEQYF TGTGCCAGCATTTGGCGTCCGTGTGAGCAGTACTTC TRBJ2-7 many . TRBV12-3/TRBV12-4
CASSLLAGGDTQYF TGCGCCAGCAGCTTGTTAGCGGGAGGAGATACGCAGTATTTT TRBJ2-3 . TRBD2 TRBV5-1
CASSNTGGDYNEQFF TGCGCCAGCAGCAATACAGGGGGCGATTACAATGAGCAGTTCTTC TRBJ2-1 . TRBD1 TRBV5-1
CASSSTSGGRSNEQFF TGTGCCAGCAGTTCGACTAGCGGGGGGAGGTCCAATGAGCAGTTCTTC TRBJ2-1 . TRBD2 TRBV12-3/TRBV12-4
CASSKHPNQVQETQYF TGTGCCAGCAGCAAGCATCCTAATCAGGTCCAAGAGACCCAGTACTTC TRBJ2-5 . . TRBV27
CSASAGGLAGETQYF TGCAGTGCCTCGGCGGGGGGACTAGCGGGAGAGACCCAGTACTTC TRBJ2-5 . TRBD2 TRBV20-1
CSARPDRIIYNEQFF TGCAGTGCTAGACCGGACAGAATAATCTACAATGAGCAGTTCTTC TRBJ2-1 . . TRBV20-1
CSATAGRGRGGNQPQHF TGCAGTGCTACCGCTGGGAGGGGGCGGGGGGGCAATCAGCCCCAGCATTTT TRBJ1-5 . TRBD1 TRBV20-1
CASSFGFEKLFF TGTGCCAGCAGCTTCGGGTTTGAAAAACTGTTTTTT TRBJ1-4 . . TRBV7-9
CASSLSRGSYQPQHF TGTGCCAGCAGCTTGTCGAGGGGCTCGTATCAGCCCCAGCATTTT TRBJ1-5 few . TRBV5-5
CATSRVDLGGSNDEQYF TGTGCCACCAGCAGAGTTGATCTGGGCGGATCGAACGATGAGCAGTACTTC TRBJ2-5 . . TRBV15